The clone carrying this TCR beta chain was counted a few times. Its antigen is unidentified. With V trimmed by 1 base and J by 0 bases, 7 bases remained unmatched. Per germline, CDR1 SGHVS and CDR2 FQNEAQ. The CDR3 totals 17 residues. These data belong to a study of identical twins. General study points: Monozygotic twins shared more out-of-frame TCR alpha than recombination models predicted. Fewer insertions characterized abundant cord blood beta clonotypes, whereas memory repertoires showed none. Partial confounding of zero-insertion analyses by invariant MAIT and iNKT cells was possible.

Template switching created a universal primer site, and the cDNA included unique molecular identifiers. TCRdb reanalysed the 5' RACE reads using MiXCR and keeps one entry per CDR3 protein. Altogether hundreds of thousands of distinct CDR3 sequences are present, approximately 13% being singletons, with the ten largest covering about 1.5%. This sample was shared with a second study, whose subject was yellow fever vaccine responses in identical twins.

The receptor comes from a woman under 30 in good health. Sequenced sample: PBMCs. The rearrangement links TRBV7-8 to TRBJ2-3, with 7 bases aligning to TRBD2. CDR3 protein: CASSLGMVGGSTDTQYF. CDR3 nucleotide sequence: TGTGCCAGCAGCTTAGGGATGGTGGGGGGGAGCACAGATACGCAGTATTTT.